These T cell receptor beta chains were read from a single sample in a study of technical replicates of blood from a few donors. Assay used: immunoSEQ multiplex PCR; TCRdb lists only in-frame clones, some missing. This table holds over 50,000 clones, around 97% found once. Sequenced material: T cells isolated from PBMCs. The receptors here all came from a human donor in good health. Both conserved end residues are part of each CDR3.

J	V	CDR3
TRBJ2-2	TRBV27	CASSSRLAGTGELFF
TRBJ1-4	TRBV7-2	CASSLYVTGANEKLFF
TRBJ2-7	TRBV6-1	CASSEFGAGDSYEQYF
TRBJ2-5	TRBV4-1	CASRKGDKVKETQYF
TRBJ1-1	TRBV11-3	CASSLTPLREANGEAFF
TRBJ1-2	TRBV4-1	CASSQFTGGANYGYTF
TRBJ2-7	TRBV12-5	CASGLDRTGTDNSYEQYF
TRBJ2-4	TRBV4-1	CASSPEGVIQYF
TRBJ2-3	TRBV9	CASSLTSGLGFHTDTQYF
TRBJ2-1	TRBV5-1	CASSLLTSGRAGDNEQFF
TRBJ1-1	TRBV13	CASSLSPAEAFF
TRBJ2-7	TRBV4-1	CASSQMSAGGPSYEQYF
TRBJ2-7	TRBV28	CASSKRGNYEQYF
TRBJ1-2	TRBV13	CASSSGTGDYGYTF
TRBJ2-5	TRBV5-4	CASSPRLAGQETQYF
TRBJ1-1	TRBV30	CAWSRSSGPDF
TRBJ2-2	TRBV6-1	CAARGGSNTGELFF
TRBJ2-7	TRBV6-6	CASSYGQGSYEQYF
TRBJ2-5	TRBV27	CASSLSRTSGDYPETQYF
TRBJ1-6	TRBV9	CASSAGDRYNSPLHF
TRBJ1-2	TRBV18	CASSQGQGAYGYTF
TRBJ2-1	TRBV28	CASNSGSTGNEQFF
TRBJ2-2	TRBV14	CASSNTNTGELFF
TRBJ1-1	TRBV30	CAWSEQAEAFF
TRBJ1-1	TRBV5-1	CASSLEHIQGAFF
TRBJ2-7	TRBV11-3	CASSRTSGNSYEQYF
TRBJ1-2	TRBV5-8	CASSPGGDRPSYGYTF
TRBJ2-1	TRBV9	CASKKGGGASNEQFF
TRBJ2-5	TRBV28	CASAYAGGAETQYF